This TCR beta chain was captured in a study of graft-versus-host responses after intestinal transplantation. For the study at large: In this cohort, recipients had multivisceral, liver-intestinal, or isolated intestinal transplants. Each patient got anti-thymocyte globulin induction, then tacrolimus and steroids for around 3 years.

Produced via immunoSEQ multiplex PCR; TCRdb's table is partial and in-frame only. The table shows tens of thousands of clones, with about 89% occurring only once. Overall study findings and caveats: Peak levels of circulating GvH clones tracked with early post-transplant HvG declines. Analysis identified GvH clones in recipient marrow, with some appearing first in ileum or blood.

Regarding this clone: Its target is not known.

The receptor's source is a human patient who received an intestinal transplant, so some T cells may come from the graft donor. The sequences come from PBMCs, collected approximately 660 days after intestinal transplant.

CDR3: CASSLERFQETQYF. The CDR3 DNA follows: TGTGCCAGCAGCTTAGAGAGGTTCCAAGAGACCCAGTACTTC. The chain joins TRBV11-3 to TRBJ2-5; D remains ambiguous. Germline values: CDR1 SGHNT, CDR2 YENEEA. Trimming took off 0 bases at V and 1 base at J, with 6 bases between the two ends. CDR3 length: 14 amino acids.